This T cell receptor (beta chain) was captured by sequencing in a study of regulatory T cells in long-lasting Graves disease. This CDR3 has 14 amino acids. CDR1 and CDR2 (germline): SGHRS, YFSETQ. This clonotype has just a few counts. A read error is possible here, since a much larger clone lies one base away. Arm-PCR of CDR3 regions and iRepertoire HTBI primers were used to build TCR beta libraries. One entry per CDR3 protein, called by TCRdb with MiXCR from the multiplex PCR reads. The sample shows a few hundred thousand distinct CDR3 sequences, about an eighth of them seen only once. Time point: newly diagnosed GD, antithyroid drugs for less than 3 months. There was RNA extracted from PBMCs, and the TCR library was made from it. The sample was also linked to a second study, of T cells in Graves' hyperthyroidism and ophthalmopathy.

This TCR was sampled from a young woman with Graves disease. V gene TRBV5-1 combines with J gene TRBJ2-5; TRBD1 is a possible D gene (6 bases). Sample: peripheral blood mononuclear cells (PBMCs), taken at new diagnosis, from a patient treated with antithyroid drugs. Here the CDR3 DNA reads TGTGCCAGCAGCGTAGGACAGATTAAAGAGACCCAGTACTTC. Translating it yields CASSVGQIKETQYF.